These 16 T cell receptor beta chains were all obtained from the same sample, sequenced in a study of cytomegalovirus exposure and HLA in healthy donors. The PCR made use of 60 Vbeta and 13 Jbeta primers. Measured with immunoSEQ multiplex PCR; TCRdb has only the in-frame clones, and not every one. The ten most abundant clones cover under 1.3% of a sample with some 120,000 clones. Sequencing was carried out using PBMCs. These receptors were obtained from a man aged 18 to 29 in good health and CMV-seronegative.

CDR3: CASSTGGTGYEQYF. In nucleotides, the CDR3 is TGTGCCAGCAGTACGGGGGGTACCGGCTACGAGCAGTACTTC. The chain links TRBV9 to TRBJ2-7; 7 bases map to TRBD2. The CDR3 covers 14 residues. The junction had 8 bases not matched to a gene; V was cut back by 5 bases and J by 3 bases. Germline V gene lookup returns CDR1 SGDLS and CDR2 YYNGEE.

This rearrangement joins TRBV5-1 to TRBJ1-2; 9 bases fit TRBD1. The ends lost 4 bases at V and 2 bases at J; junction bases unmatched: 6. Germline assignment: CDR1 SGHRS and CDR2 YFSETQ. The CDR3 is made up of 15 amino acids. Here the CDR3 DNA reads TGCGCCAGCAGCCTGGGACAGGGTGGGAACTATGGCTACACCTTC. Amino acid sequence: CASSLGQGGNYGYTF.

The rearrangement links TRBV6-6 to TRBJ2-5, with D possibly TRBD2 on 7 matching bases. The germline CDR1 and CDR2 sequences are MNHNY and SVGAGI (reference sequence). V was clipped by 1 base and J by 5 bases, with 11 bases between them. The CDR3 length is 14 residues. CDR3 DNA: TGTGCCAGCAGTTACTTGGGGAGGGGGGAGACCCAGTACTTC. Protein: CASSYLGRGETQYF.

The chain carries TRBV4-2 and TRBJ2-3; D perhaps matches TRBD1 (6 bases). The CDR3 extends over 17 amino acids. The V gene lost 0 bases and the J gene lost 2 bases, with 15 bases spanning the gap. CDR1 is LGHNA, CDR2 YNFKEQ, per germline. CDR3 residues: CASSQETQGIFTDTQYF. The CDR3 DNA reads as TGTGCCAGCAGCCAAGAAACACAGGGTATTTTCACAGATACGCAGTATTTT.

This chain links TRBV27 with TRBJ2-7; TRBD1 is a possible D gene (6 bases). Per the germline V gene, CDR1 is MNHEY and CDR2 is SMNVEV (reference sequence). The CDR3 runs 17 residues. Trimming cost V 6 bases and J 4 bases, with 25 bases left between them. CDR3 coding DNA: TGTGCCAGCAGCCGACGCATACAGGGTCCGGGGATGTACGAGCAGTACTTC. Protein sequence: CASSRRIQGPGMYEQYF.

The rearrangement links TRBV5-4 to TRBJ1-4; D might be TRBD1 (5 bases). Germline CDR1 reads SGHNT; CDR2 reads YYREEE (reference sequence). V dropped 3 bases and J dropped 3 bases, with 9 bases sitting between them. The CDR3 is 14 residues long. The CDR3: CASSSGGANEKLFF. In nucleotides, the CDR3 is TGTGCCAGCAGCTCCGGGGGGGCTAATGAAAAACTGTTTTTT.

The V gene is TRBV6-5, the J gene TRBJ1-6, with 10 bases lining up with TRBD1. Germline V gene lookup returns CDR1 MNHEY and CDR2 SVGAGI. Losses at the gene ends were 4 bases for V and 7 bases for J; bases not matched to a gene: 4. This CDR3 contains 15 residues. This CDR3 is CASSSDRGRNSPLHF. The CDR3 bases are TGTGCCAGCAGTTCCGACAGGGGGCGGAATTCACCCCTCCACTTT.

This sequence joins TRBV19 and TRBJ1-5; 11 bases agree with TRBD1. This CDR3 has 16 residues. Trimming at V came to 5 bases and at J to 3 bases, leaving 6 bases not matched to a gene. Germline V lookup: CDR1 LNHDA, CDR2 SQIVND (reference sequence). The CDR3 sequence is CASSPRTGGTNQPQHF. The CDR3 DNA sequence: TGTGCCAGTAGTCCCCGGACAGGGGGCACCAATCAGCCCCAGCATTTT. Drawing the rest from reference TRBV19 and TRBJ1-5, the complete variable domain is DGGITQSPKYLFRKEGQNVTLSCEQNLNHDAMYWYRQDPGQGLRLIYYSQIVNDFQKGDIAEGYSVSREKKESFPLTVTSAQKNPTAFYLCASSPRTGGTNQPQHFGDGTRLSIL.

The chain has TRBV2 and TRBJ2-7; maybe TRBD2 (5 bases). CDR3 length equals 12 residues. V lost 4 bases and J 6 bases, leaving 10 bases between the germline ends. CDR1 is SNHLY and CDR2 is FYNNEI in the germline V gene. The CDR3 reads CASSVTRGEQYF. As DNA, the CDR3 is TGTGCCAGCAGTGTAACCCGGGGCGAGCAGTACTTC.

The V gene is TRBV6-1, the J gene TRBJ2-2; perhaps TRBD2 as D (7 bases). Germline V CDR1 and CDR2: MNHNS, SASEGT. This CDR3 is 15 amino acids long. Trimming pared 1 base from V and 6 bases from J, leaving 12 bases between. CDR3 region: CASSEGGGGPGELFF. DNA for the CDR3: TGTGCCAGCAGTGAAGGCGGGGGCGGTCCCGGGGAGCTGTTTTTT.

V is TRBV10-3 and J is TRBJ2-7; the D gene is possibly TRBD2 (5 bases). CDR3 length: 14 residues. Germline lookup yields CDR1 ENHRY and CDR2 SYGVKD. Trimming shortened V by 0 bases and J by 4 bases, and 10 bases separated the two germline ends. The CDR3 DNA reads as TGTGCCATCAGTGAGTCGAGGGTGGGGTACGAGCAGTACTTC. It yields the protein CAISESRVGYEQYF.

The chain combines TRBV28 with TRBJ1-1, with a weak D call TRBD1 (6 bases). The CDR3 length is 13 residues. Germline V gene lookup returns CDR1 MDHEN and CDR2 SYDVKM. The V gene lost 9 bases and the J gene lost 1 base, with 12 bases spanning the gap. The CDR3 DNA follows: TGTGCCAGTTTTTCGACAGGGAACACTGAAGCTTTCTTT. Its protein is CASFSTGNTEAFF.

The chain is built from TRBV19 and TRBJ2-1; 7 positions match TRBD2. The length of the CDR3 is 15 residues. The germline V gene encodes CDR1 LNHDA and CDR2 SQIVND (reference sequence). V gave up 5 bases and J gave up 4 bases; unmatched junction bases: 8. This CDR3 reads CASSLRTRRYNEQFF. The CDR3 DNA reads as TGTGCCAGTAGTCTGAGGACTAGAAGGTACAATGAGCAGTTCTTC.

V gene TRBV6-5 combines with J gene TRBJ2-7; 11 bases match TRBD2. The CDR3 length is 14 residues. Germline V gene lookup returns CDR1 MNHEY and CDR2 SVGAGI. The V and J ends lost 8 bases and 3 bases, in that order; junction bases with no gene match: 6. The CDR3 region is CASGLAGGVYEQYF. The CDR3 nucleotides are TGTGCCAGCGGGCTAGCGGGAGGTGTCTACGAGCAGTACTTC.

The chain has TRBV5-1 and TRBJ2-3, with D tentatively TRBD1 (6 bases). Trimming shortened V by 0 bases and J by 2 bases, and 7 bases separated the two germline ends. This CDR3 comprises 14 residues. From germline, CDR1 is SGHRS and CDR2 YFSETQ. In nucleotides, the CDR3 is TGCGCCAGCAGCTTGGGGACAGTCACAGATACGCAGTATTTT. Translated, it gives CASSLGTVTDTQYF.

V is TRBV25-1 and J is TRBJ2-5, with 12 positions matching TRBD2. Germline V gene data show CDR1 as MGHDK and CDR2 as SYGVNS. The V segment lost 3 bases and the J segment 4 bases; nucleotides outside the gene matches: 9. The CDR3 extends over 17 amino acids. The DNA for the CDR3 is TGTGCCAGCAGTGATGGTTCACTAGCGGGAGGAGGAGAGACCCAGTACTTC. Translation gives CASSDGSLAGGGETQYF.